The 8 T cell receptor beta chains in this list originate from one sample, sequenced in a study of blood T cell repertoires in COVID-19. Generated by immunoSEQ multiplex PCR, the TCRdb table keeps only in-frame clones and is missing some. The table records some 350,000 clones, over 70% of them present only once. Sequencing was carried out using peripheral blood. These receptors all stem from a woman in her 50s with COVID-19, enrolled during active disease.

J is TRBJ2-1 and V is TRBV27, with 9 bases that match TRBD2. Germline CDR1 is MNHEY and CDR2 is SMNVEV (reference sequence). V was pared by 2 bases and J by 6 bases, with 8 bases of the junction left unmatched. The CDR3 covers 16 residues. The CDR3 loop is CASSLKVAGVGNEQFF. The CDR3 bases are TGTGCCAGCAGTTTAAAGGTAGCGGGAGTTGGCAATGAGCAGTTCTTC.

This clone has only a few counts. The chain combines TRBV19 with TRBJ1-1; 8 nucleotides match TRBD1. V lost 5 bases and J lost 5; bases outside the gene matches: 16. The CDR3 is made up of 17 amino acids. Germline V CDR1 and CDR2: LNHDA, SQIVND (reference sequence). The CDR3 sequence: CASSPFRGRGGHTEAFF. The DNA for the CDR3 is TGTGCCAGTAGTCCCTTCAGGGGGCGCGGAGGGCATACTGAAGCTTTCTTT.

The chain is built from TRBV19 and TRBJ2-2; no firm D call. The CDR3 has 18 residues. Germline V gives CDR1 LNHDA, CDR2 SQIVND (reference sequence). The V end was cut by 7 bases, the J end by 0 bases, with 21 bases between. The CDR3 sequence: CASKPLRVGGANTGELFF. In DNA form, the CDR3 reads TGTGCCAGTAAACCCCTCCGGGTTGGCGGTGCGAACACCGGGGAGCTGTTTTTT.

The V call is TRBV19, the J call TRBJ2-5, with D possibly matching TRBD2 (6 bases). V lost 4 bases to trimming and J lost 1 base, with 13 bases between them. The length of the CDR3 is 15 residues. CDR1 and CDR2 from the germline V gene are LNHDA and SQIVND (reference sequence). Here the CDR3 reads CASSNPWRGQETQYF. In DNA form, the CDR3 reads TGTGCCAGTAGTAACCCTTGGCGGGGCCAAGAGACCCAGTACTTC.

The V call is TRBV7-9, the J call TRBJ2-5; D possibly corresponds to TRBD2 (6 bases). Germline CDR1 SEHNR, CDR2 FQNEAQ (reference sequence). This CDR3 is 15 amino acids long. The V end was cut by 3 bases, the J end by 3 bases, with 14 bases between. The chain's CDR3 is CASSLEGRLEETQYF. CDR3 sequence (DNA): TGTGCCAGCAGCTTGGAAGGGAGGCTCGAAGAGACCCAGTACTTC.

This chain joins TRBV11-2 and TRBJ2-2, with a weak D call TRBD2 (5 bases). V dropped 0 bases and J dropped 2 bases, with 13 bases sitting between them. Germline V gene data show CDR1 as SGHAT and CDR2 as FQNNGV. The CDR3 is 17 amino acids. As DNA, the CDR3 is TGTGCCAGCAGCTTAGATCTATCCGGGGAAAACACCGGGGAGCTGTTTTTT. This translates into CASSLDLSGENTGELFF.

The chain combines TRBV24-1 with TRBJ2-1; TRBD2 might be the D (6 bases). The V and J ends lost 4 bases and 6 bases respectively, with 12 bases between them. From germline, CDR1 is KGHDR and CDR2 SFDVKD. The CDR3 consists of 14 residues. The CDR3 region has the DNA TGTGCCACCAGTGAGGGGGGATTTGTCAATGAGCAGTTCTTC. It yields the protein CATSEGGFVNEQFF.

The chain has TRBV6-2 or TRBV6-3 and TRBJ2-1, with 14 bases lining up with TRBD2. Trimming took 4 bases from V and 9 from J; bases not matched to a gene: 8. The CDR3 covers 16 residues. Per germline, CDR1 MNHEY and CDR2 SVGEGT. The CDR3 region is CASSSGLAGEVVEQFF. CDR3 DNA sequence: TGTGCCAGCAGTTCGGGACTAGCGGGAGAGGTGGTTGAGCAGTTCTTC.